The sequence of this T cell receptor beta chain was determined in a study of CD8+CD57+ T cells in acquired aplastic anemia (dated by TCRdb to between 2018 and 2020). With respect to the entire study: Extracted DNA from sorted CD4+ and CD8+ cells averaged about 2.9 ug, ranging from roughly 0.17 to 27.4 ug. A CD8+CD57+ expansion meant a frequency higher than the mean frequency seen in healthy subjects.

Genomic DNA was used as template for profiling of TCR beta VDJ combinations and CDR3 sequences. An Illumina HiSeq 2000 was the platform used for TCR repertoire sequencing. The paper's processing steps were these. TRBV/TRBJ rearrangement plots, CDR3 size and DJ length profiles, and Simpson's diversity index were used to assess repertoires. The most abundant DNA sequence in the deep sequencing data was defined as the immunodominant clone. CDR3 amino acid sequences were checked for sharing across subjects and were also compared against the VDJdb database and published repertoires. TCRdb passed the public sequencing reads through fastp at Q25 and MiXCR, retaining productive beta sequences. Under each unique CDR3 protein, matching rows form one entry showing the most common genes and DNA. Here the V and J calls rest on TCRdb's processing, not on the authors' analysis. This sample lists approximately 150,000 distinct CDR3 sequences; 47% were detected once. More than 0.85% of the sample comes from the top ten.

Results the study describes overall, beyond this receptor: No significant difference in CD8+ Simpson's diversity was found between patients and healthy controls (P=0.060). Although around 30 CD8+ CDR3 sequences were shared by patients and controls, these sequences appeared highly expressed in patients and within the immunodominant clones of patients.

Notes on this clonotype: This clone's antigen is unknown. No base qualities exist here, and no much larger clone lies one base off it.

From cysteine to phenylalanine, the CDR3 is 16 amino acids long. The DNA shown is the 48-base CDR3, in frame from base 1. The CDR1 and CDR2 encoded by the germline V gene are SGDLS and YYNGEE. V is reduced by 4 bases and J by 10 bases, leaving a spacing of 21 bases between them. Patients chosen for sequencing had shown expansion of CD8+CD57+ cells by flow cytometry. Every patient had severe acquired aplastic anemia, diagnosed using the International Study of Aplastic Anemia and Agranulocytosis and Camitta criteria. Patients had received no therapy at the time of blood sampling. In the study, sorted CD4+ and CD8+ blood T cells from patients with severe aplastic anemia and from healthy subjects underwent deep sequencing of TCR repertoires. Patients were enrolled in the USA under clinicaltrials.gov protocols 00001620, 01623167, 00001397, 00071045, 00081523 and 00961064. Ficoll-Paque density gradient centrifugation was used to isolate peripheral blood mononuclear cells. CD4+ and CD8+ T cells were sorted by FACS or magnetic beads before DNA extraction.

Specimen: sorted CD4+, CD8+, or CD8+CD57+ T cells (not recorded which) from PBMCs. The chain uses TRBV9 and TRBJ1-6, and TRBD1 may be the D gene, going by 5 matching bases. This TCR was recovered from a human donor with aplastic anemia. This receptor carries the CDR3 CASSTAQGNRDSPLHF. The nucleotide sequence reads TGTGCCAGCAGCACGGCGCAGGGTAACCGGGACTCACCCCTCCACTTT.